This TCR beta chain was sequenced during a study of T cell repertoires in cytomegalovirus infection. On the study more broadly: Matching HLA type and CMV infection were both indicated by public TCR beta signatures. Notes on the study in general: Cumulated frequencies of public TCR beta families served to identify carriers of CMV plus the relevant HLA.

In regard to this clonotype: Its antigen is not known.

The CDR3 totals 15 residues. V dropped 8 bases and J dropped 6; count of bases not matched to a gene: 11. Germline V gene data show CDR1 as SGHVS and CDR2 as FQNEAQ. TCRdb processed the reads anew with MiXCR; each CDR3 protein has one entry. This sample has about half a million distinct CDR3 sequences; roughly 42% occur once, and the top ten carry around 45%. This sequence joins TRBV7-8 and TRBJ2-2; 8 bases line up with TRBD2. The sample was cultured PBMCs, taken from culture after CMV antigen stimulation. The clonotype comes from a human donor in good health (CMV status not recorded). Some clones in this sample may be carry-over from other donors' samples. CDR3 sequence: CASGPGGGIPGELFF. Here the CDR3 DNA reads TGTGCCAGCGGCCCGGGGGGGGGAATCCCCGGGGAGCTGTTTTTT.